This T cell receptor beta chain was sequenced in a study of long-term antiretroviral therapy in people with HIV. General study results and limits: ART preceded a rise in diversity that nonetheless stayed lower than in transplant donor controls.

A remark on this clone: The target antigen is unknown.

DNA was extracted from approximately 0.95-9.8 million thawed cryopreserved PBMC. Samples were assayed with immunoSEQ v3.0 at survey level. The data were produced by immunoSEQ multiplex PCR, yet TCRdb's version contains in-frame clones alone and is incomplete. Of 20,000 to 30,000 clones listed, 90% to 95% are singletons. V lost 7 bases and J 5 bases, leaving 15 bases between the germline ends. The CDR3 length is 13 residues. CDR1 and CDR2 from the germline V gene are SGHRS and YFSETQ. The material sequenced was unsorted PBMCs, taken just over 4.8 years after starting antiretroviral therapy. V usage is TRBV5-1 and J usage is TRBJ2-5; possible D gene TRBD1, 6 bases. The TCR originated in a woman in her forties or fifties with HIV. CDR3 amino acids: CASRPDSWETQYF. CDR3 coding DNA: TGCGCCAGCCGACCGGACAGCTGGGAGACCCAGTACTTC.